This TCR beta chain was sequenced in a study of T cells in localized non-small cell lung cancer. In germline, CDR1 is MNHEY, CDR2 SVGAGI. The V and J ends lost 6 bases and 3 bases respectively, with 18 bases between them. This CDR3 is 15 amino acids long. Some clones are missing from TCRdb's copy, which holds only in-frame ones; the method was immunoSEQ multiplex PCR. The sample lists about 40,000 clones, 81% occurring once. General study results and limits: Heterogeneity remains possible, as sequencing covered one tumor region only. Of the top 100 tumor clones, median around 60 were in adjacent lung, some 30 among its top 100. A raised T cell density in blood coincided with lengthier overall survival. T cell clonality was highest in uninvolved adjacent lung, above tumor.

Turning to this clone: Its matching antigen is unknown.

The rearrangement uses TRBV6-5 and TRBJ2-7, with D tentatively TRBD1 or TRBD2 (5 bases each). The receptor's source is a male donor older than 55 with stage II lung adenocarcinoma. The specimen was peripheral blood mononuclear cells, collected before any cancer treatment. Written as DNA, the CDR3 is TGTGCCAGCAGGCCATCGAGGGGCGTGGGCTACGAGCAGTACTTC. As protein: CASRPSRGVGYEQYF.